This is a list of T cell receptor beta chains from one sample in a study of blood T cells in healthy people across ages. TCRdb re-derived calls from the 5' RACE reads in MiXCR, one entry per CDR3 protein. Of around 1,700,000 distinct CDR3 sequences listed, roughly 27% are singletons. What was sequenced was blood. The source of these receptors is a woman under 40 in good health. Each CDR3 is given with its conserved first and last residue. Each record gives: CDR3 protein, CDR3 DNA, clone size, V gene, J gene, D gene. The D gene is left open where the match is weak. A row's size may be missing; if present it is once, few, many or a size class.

cdr3_aa: CTSSPWGVNSYEQYF; cdr3_nt: TGTACCAGCAGTCCTTGGGGGGTTAACTCCTACGAGCAGTACTTC; clone_size: NA; v_call: TRBV7-9; j_call: TRBJ2-7; d_call: NA
cdr3_aa: CASGLGTAKAFF; cdr3_nt: TGCGCCAGTGGATTAGGGACAGCAAAAGCTTTCTTT; clone_size: NA; v_call: TRBV10-2; j_call: TRBJ1-1; d_call: TRBD1
cdr3_aa: CSVSGLSYNEQFF; cdr3_nt: TGCAGTGTTTCGGGCCTCTCCTACAATGAGCAGTTCTTC; clone_size: few; v_call: TRBV20-1; j_call: TRBJ2-1; d_call: NA
cdr3_aa: CAGSPGQGGDIQYF; cdr3_nt: TGCGCCGGCAGCCCGGGACAGGGGGGCGACATTCAGTACTTC; clone_size: few; v_call: TRBV5-1; j_call: TRBJ2-4; d_call: TRBD1
cdr3_aa: CATSRRGPEQYF; cdr3_nt: TGTGCCACCAGCAGAAGAGGGCCAGAGCAGTACTTC; clone_size: NA; v_call: TRBV15; j_call: TRBJ2-7; d_call: NA
cdr3_aa: CASRPDGTSGRAIYF; cdr3_nt: TGTGCCAGCAGACCCGACGGGACTAGCGGGAGGGCCATATATTTT; clone_size: NA; v_call: TRBV7-9; j_call: TRBJ1-3; d_call: NA
cdr3_aa: CASSRDRGDSPLHF; cdr3_nt: TGTGCCAGCAGTAGGGACAGAGGGGATTCACCCCTCCACTTT; clone_size: few; v_call: TRBV2; j_call: TRBJ1-6; d_call: TRBD1
cdr3_aa: CASSYSAGREKLFF; cdr3_nt: TGTGCCAGCAGTTACTCGGCGGGGAGGGAAAAACTGTTTTTT; clone_size: few; v_call: TRBV6-6; j_call: TRBJ1-4; d_call: NA
cdr3_aa: CSGTTGGYNEQFF; cdr3_nt: TGCAGTGGGACCACGGGGGGGTACAATGAGCAGTTCTTC; clone_size: few; v_call: TRBV20-1; j_call: TRBJ2-1; d_call: TRBD2
cdr3_aa: CASSRDIRNEKLFF; cdr3_nt: TGTGCCAGCAGTCGGGACATCCGTAATGAAAAACTGTTTTTT; clone_size: NA; v_call: TRBV7-9; j_call: TRBJ1-4; d_call: NA
cdr3_aa: CSATDIASSYNSPLHF; cdr3_nt: TGCAGTGCTACCGATATCGCGAGCTCCTATAATTCACCCCTCCACTTT; clone_size: few; v_call: TRBV20-1; j_call: TRBJ1-6; d_call: NA
cdr3_aa: CASRYSGRFGELFF; cdr3_nt: TGTGCCAGCAGATATAGCGGGAGGTTCGGGGAGCTGTTTTTT; clone_size: NA; v_call: TRBV2; j_call: TRBJ2-2; d_call: TRBD2
cdr3_aa: CASSAYNRAMNTEAFF; cdr3_nt: TGTGCCAGCAGCGCCTACAACAGGGCTATGAACACTGAAGCTTTCTTT; clone_size: NA; v_call: TRBV7-3; j_call: TRBJ1-1; d_call: NA
cdr3_aa: CASSLVRSVANEQFF; cdr3_nt: TGTGCCAGCAGCTTAGTAAGGAGTGTGGCCAATGAGCAGTTCTTC; clone_size: few; v_call: TRBV7-9; j_call: TRBJ2-1; d_call: NA
cdr3_aa: CSARDPTGPGWGYTF; cdr3_nt: TGCAGTGCTAGAGATCCGACAGGGCCAGGGTGGGGCTACACCTTC; clone_size: few; v_call: TRBV20-1; j_call: TRBJ1-2; d_call: TRBD1
cdr3_aa: CASSPSGRVVQYF; cdr3_nt: TGTGCCAGCAGTCCTAGCGGGAGGGTGGTGCAGTATTTT; clone_size: NA; v_call: TRBV2; j_call: TRBJ2-3; d_call: TRBD2
cdr3_aa: CASSLAILRGNQETQYF; cdr3_nt: TGCGCCAGCAGCTTGGCTATCCTCCGGGGGAATCAAGAGACCCAGTACTTC; clone_size: few; v_call: TRBV5-1; j_call: TRBJ2-5; d_call: NA
cdr3_aa: CASNRGALGGYTF; cdr3_nt: TGTGCCAGCAACCGTGGGGCCTTGGGTGGCTACACCTTC; clone_size: NA; v_call: TRBV6-5; j_call: TRBJ1-2; d_call: NA
cdr3_aa: CSASGGALTDTLYF; cdr3_nt: TGCAGTGCTAGCGGGGGCGCGCTCACAGATACGCTGTATTTT; clone_size: few; v_call: TRBV20-1; j_call: TRBJ2-3; d_call: NA
cdr3_aa: CASSGGEETQFF; cdr3_nt: TGTGCCAGCAGTGGCGGAGAAGAGACCCAGTTCTTC; clone_size: NA; v_call: TRBV28; j_call: TRBJ2-1; d_call: NA
cdr3_aa: CASSFRRGPISGNTIYF; cdr3_nt: TGTGCCAGCAGTTTCCGGAGGGGTCCCATATCTGGAAACACCATATATTTT; clone_size: once; v_call: TRBV28; j_call: TRBJ1-3; d_call: NA
cdr3_aa: CASSLTSGTRLFF; cdr3_nt: TGTGCCAGCAGTTTAACCTCCGGGACTAGACTGTTCTTC; clone_size: NA; v_call: TRBV12-3/TRBV12-4; j_call: TRBJ2-1; d_call: TRBD2
cdr3_aa: CASSQEGGIVNEQFF; cdr3_nt: TGTGCCAGCAGCCAAGAAGGAGGCATCGTAAATGAGCAGTTCTTC; clone_size: few; v_call: TRBV14; j_call: TRBJ2-1; d_call: NA
cdr3_aa: CASSNIGTTLNEQFF; cdr3_nt: TGTGCCAGCAGTAACATCGGGACTACCCTCAATGAGCAGTTCTTC; clone_size: NA; v_call: TRBV6-2/TRBV6-3; j_call: TRBJ2-1; d_call: TRBD2
cdr3_aa: CSATGQQNTEAFF; cdr3_nt: TGCAGTGCTACAGGACAGCAGAACACTGAAGCTTTCTTT; clone_size: NA; v_call: TRBV20-1; j_call: TRBJ1-1; d_call: NA
cdr3_aa: CASASGTSGETQYF; cdr3_nt: TGCGCCAGCGCTTCGGGGACTAGCGGAGAGACCCAGTACTTC; clone_size: few; v_call: TRBV5-1; j_call: TRBJ2-5; d_call: TRBD2
cdr3_aa: CSAIPGLITDTQYF; cdr3_nt: TGCAGTGCTATTCCGGGACTCATCACAGATACGCAGTATTTT; clone_size: few; v_call: TRBV20-1; j_call: TRBJ2-3; d_call: NA
cdr3_aa: CASSETSGGTYNEQFF; cdr3_nt: TGCGCCAGCAGCGAGACTAGCGGGGGGACGTACAATGAGCAGTTCTTC; clone_size: many; v_call: TRBV5-1; j_call: TRBJ2-1; d_call: TRBD2
cdr3_aa: CSVPNSYEQYF; cdr3_nt: TGCAGTGTCCCCAACTCCTACGAGCAGTACTTC; clone_size: many; v_call: TRBV20-1; j_call: TRBJ2-7; d_call: NA
cdr3_aa: CASSLGTSGSGYEQFF; cdr3_nt: TGCGCCAGCAGCTTGGGGACTAGCGGGAGTGGGTATGAGCAGTTCTTC; clone_size: few; v_call: TRBV5-1; j_call: TRBJ2-1; d_call: TRBD2
cdr3_aa: CASSQTLGGGYNEQFF; cdr3_nt: TGTGCCAGCAGTCAGACCCTCGGAGGGGGCTACAATGAGCAGTTCTTC; clone_size: few; v_call: TRBV12-3/TRBV12-4; j_call: TRBJ2-1; d_call: NA
cdr3_aa: CASSVLPARDTQYF; cdr3_nt: TGTGCCAGCAGCGTACTTCCGGCCCGGGATACGCAGTATTTT; clone_size: NA; v_call: TRBV9; j_call: TRBJ2-3; d_call: NA
cdr3_aa: CASNPGGGRDTQYF; cdr3_nt: TGTGCCAGCAACCCCGGGGGGGGCAGGGATACGCAGTATTTT; clone_size: NA; v_call: TRBV2; j_call: TRBJ2-3; d_call: TRBD2
cdr3_aa: CSASRPSQGEQYF; cdr3_nt: TGCAGCGCATCCAGACCCTCGCAGGGCGAGCAGTACTTC; clone_size: NA; v_call: TRBV29-1; j_call: TRBJ2-7; d_call: NA
cdr3_aa: CACHLGGGLIVSTDTQYF; cdr3_nt: TGTGCCTGCCATCTCGGGGGGGGGCTTATTGTGAGCACAGATACGCAGTATTTT; clone_size: NA; v_call: TRBV12-3/TRBV12-4; j_call: TRBJ2-3; d_call: TRBD2
cdr3_aa: CSASGLAGGTIAKNIQYF; cdr3_nt: TGCAGCGCCTCGGGACTAGCGGGAGGGACTATAGCCAAAAACATTCAGTACTTC; clone_size: few; v_call: TRBV29-1; j_call: TRBJ2-4; d_call: TRBD2
cdr3_aa: CAIREMGGSYEQYF; cdr3_nt: TGTGCCATCAGGGAGATGGGGGGATCCTACGAGCAGTACTTC; clone_size: NA; v_call: TRBV10-3; j_call: TRBJ2-7; d_call: NA
cdr3_aa: CASSLQGANSPLHF; cdr3_nt: TGTGCCAGCAGCTTACAGGGGGCTAATTCACCCCTCCACTTT; clone_size: many; v_call: TRBV13; j_call: TRBJ1-6; d_call: TRBD1
cdr3_aa: CASSEKDGTSGKETQYF; cdr3_nt: TGTGCCAGCTCGGAAAAAGACGGGACTAGCGGAAAAGAGACCCAGTACTTC; clone_size: NA; v_call: TRBV6-6; j_call: TRBJ2-5; d_call: TRBD2
cdr3_aa: CASSVAAGYEQYF; cdr3_nt: TGTGCCAGCAGCGTAGCTGCAGGCTACGAGCAGTACTTC; clone_size: many; v_call: TRBV9; j_call: TRBJ2-7; d_call: NA
cdr3_aa: CASTQDRVRRPQHF; cdr3_nt: TGTGCCAGCACTCAGGACAGGGTCCGTCGGCCCCAGCATTTT; clone_size: NA; v_call: TRBV6-1; j_call: TRBJ1-5; d_call: TRBD1
cdr3_aa: CAWSGTVTYNEQCF; cdr3_nt: TGTGCCTGGAGTGGGACGGTCACTTACAATGAGCAGTGCTTC; clone_size: NA; v_call: TRBV30; j_call: TRBJ2-1; d_call: NA
cdr3_aa: CASGTAGCQPQHF; cdr3_nt: TGTGCTAGTGGCACTGCAGGGTGTCAGCCCCAGCATTTT; clone_size: NA; v_call: TRBV12-5; j_call: TRBJ1-5; d_call: NA
cdr3_aa: CASSWTGHNEQFF; cdr3_nt: TGCGCCAGCAGCTGGACAGGACACAATGAGCAGTTCTTC; clone_size: NA; v_call: TRBV5-1; j_call: TRBJ2-1; d_call: TRBD1
cdr3_aa: CSARESLASGELFF; cdr3_nt: TGCAGTGCTAGAGAGAGTCTAGCTTCCGGGGAGCTGTTTTTT; clone_size: NA; v_call: TRBV20-1; j_call: TRBJ2-2; d_call: NA
cdr3_aa: CASSRTDSPSDEQFF; cdr3_nt: TGTGCCAGTAGTCGAACGGACTCCCCGTCGGATGAGCAGTTCTTC; clone_size: few; v_call: TRBV19; j_call: TRBJ2-1; d_call: NA
cdr3_aa: CASSFPGQGREAFF; cdr3_nt: TGTGCCAGCAGCTTTCCCGGACAGGGCCGTGAAGCTTTCTTT; clone_size: NA; v_call: TRBV7-9; j_call: TRBJ1-1; d_call: TRBD1
cdr3_aa: CASSAADKSYEQYF; cdr3_nt: TGTGCCAGCAGTGCCGCGGACAAGTCCTACGAGCAGTACTTC; clone_size: NA; v_call: TRBV2; j_call: TRBJ2-7; d_call: NA
cdr3_aa: CATSGTSGGGQFF; cdr3_nt: TGTGCCACCTCCGGGACTAGCGGGGGCGGGCAGTTCTTC; clone_size: few; v_call: TRBV24-1; j_call: TRBJ2-1; d_call: TRBD2
cdr3_aa: CSATRLVWPPGKTQYF; cdr3_nt: TGCAGTGCCACCAGACTAGTATGGCCCCCGGGGAAGACCCAGTACTTC; clone_size: many; v_call: TRBV20-1; j_call: TRBJ2-5; d_call: NA
cdr3_aa: CASRPTQRIYNEQFF; cdr3_nt: TGTGCCAGCAGGCCAACCCAGCGAATCTACAATGAGCAGTTCTTC; clone_size: NA; v_call: TRBV6-5; j_call: TRBJ2-1; d_call: NA
cdr3_aa: CASSSASTNTGELFF; cdr3_nt: TGCGCCAGCAGCTCGGCTAGCACCAACACCGGGGAGCTGTTTTTT; clone_size: few; v_call: TRBV5-1; j_call: TRBJ2-2; d_call: NA
cdr3_aa: CARSLVDSYEQYF; cdr3_nt: TGCGCCAGAAGCTTAGTGGACTCCTACGAGCAGTACTTC; clone_size: NA; v_call: TRBV5-1; j_call: TRBJ2-7; d_call: NA
cdr3_aa: CASSPSPAGVADEQFF; cdr3_nt: TGTGCCAGCAGCCCCAGTCCAGCGGGAGTCGCCGATGAGCAGTTCTTC; clone_size: few; v_call: TRBV7-7; j_call: TRBJ2-1; d_call: TRBD2
cdr3_aa: CASSEQGGTEAFF; cdr3_nt: TGCGCCAGCAGTGAACAGGGAGGCACTGAAGCTTTCTTT; clone_size: many; v_call: TRBV10-2; j_call: TRBJ1-1; d_call: NA
cdr3_aa: CASSFDRTENEQFF; cdr3_nt: TGTGCCAGCAGTTTTGACCGGACGGAGAATGAGCAGTTCTTC; clone_size: NA; v_call: TRBV12-3/TRBV12-4; j_call: TRBJ2-1; d_call: NA
cdr3_aa: CSGSQRDNEQFF; cdr3_nt: TGCAGCGGAAGCCAGCGGGACAATGAGCAGTTCTTC; clone_size: many; v_call: TRBV29-1; j_call: TRBJ2-1; d_call: NA
cdr3_aa: CASSKAGGGTDTQYF; cdr3_nt: TGTGCCAGCAGTAAAGCGGGGGGCGGTACAGATACGCAGTATTTT; clone_size: many; v_call: TRBV6-4; j_call: TRBJ2-3; d_call: TRBD2
cdr3_aa: CASSLDRGQLDTQYF; cdr3_nt: TGTGCCAGCAGCTTAGACAGGGGACAGTTAGATACGCAGTATTTT; clone_size: few; v_call: TRBV7-9; j_call: TRBJ2-3; d_call: TRBD1
cdr3_aa: CASSLTSGGAKSQETQYF; cdr3_nt: TGCGCCAGCAGCTTGACTAGCGGGGGGGCTAAGTCACAAGAGACCCAGTACTTC; clone_size: NA; v_call: TRBV5-1; j_call: TRBJ2-5; d_call: TRBD2